Listed below are T cell receptor beta chains from one sample, sequenced in a study of blood T cell repertoires in COVID-19. The protocol was immunoSEQ multiplex PCR, while the TCRdb copy is restricted to in-frame clones and leaves out a portion. The sample records 110,000 to 150,000 clones, about 81% being singletons. Source material: peripheral blood. The receptors were gathered from an elderly woman with acute or convalescent COVID-19. Both conserved end residues are part of each CDR3. D genes are given only for firm matches. Clone sizes are given selectively: once, few, many, or a class where the clone is expanded.

TRBV18,-,TRBJ1-3,-,CASSPSGTGTGNTIYF,TGTGCCAGCTCACCGTCCGGGACTGGAACTGGAAACACCATATATTTT
TRBV6-5,-,TRBJ1-3,-,CASSYSSDREGNTIYF,TGTGCCAGCAGTTACTCGTCGGACAGAGAAGGAAACACCATATATTTT
TRBV5-4,-,TRBJ2-1,TRBD2,CASSFGLADINEQFF,TGTGCCAGCAGCTTCGGACTAGCCGACATCAATGAGCAGTTCTTC
TRBV19,-,TRBJ1-1,-,CASSMVGAVEAFF,TGTGCCAGTAGTATGGTGGGGGCAGTGGAAGCTTTCTTT
TRBV5-4,-,TRBJ2-5,-,CASSFRVRGQETQYF,TGTGCCAGCAGCTTCAGGGTCAGGGGACAAGAGACCCAGTACTTC
TRBV27,-,TRBJ1-5,TRBD1,CASSLGQGSNQPQHF,TGTGCCAGCAGTTTGGGACAGGGTAGCAATCAGCCCCAGCATTTT
TRBV5-4,-,TRBJ2-7,TRBD1,CASSSRTGTYEQYF,TGTGCCAGCAGCTCACGGACAGGGACATACGAGCAGTACTTC
TRBV19,-,TRBJ2-5,-,CASSIGPTQETQYF,TGTGCCAGTAGTATTGGCCCCACGCAAGAGACCCAGTACTTC
TRBV24-1,-,TRBJ2-1,TRBD1,CATSDSRGSSYNEQFF,TGTGCCACCAGTGATTCCAGGGGGAGCTCCTACAATGAGCAGTTCTTC
TRBV5-1,-,TRBJ2-2,TRBD2,CASRSSGVEAGELFF,TGCGCCAGCAGATCAAGCGGGGTGGAGGCCGGGGAGCTGTTTTTT
TRBV18,few,TRBJ2-5,-,CASSLRGVADQETQYF,TGTGCCAGCTCCCTCAGGGGGGTCGCGGACCAAGAGACCCAGTACTTC
TRBV19,-,TRBJ1-2,TRBD1,CASSTRQRGPGYTF,TGTGCCAGTAGTACGCGACAAAGGGGGCCTGGCTACACCTTC
TRBV7-2,few,TRBJ1-1,TRBD1,CASSTLQGTTEAFF,TGTGCCAGCAGCACCTTACAGGGGACCACTGAAGCTTTCTTT
TRBV19,-,TRBJ1-2,-,CASSIIGGGYTF,TGTGCCAGTAGTATAATAGGAGGTGGCTACACCTTC
TRBV18,-,TRBJ2-1,-,CASSPSVARSTNEQFF,TGTGCCAGCTCACCATCTGTCGCGCGGAGTACCAATGAGCAGTTCTTC
TRBV4-1,-,TRBJ1-6,TRBD1,CASSHTGGRNNSPLHF,TGCGCCAGCAGCCATACAGGGGGGAGAAATAATTCACCCCTCCACTTT
TRBV7-9,-,TRBJ2-5,TRBD2,CASSLTSGRYQETQYF,TGTGCCAGCAGCTTAACTAGCGGAAGGTACCAAGAGACCCAGTACTTC
TRBV7-9,-,TRBJ2-7,TRBD2,CASSLGVSGRGEQYF,TGTGCCAGCAGCTTAGGTGTTAGCGGGAGGGGCGAGCAGTACTTC
TRBV4-1,-,TRBJ1-1,TRBD1,CASSGPGTVGEAFF,TGCGCCAGCAGCGGGCCCGGGACAGTAGGTGAAGCTTTCTTT
TRBV5-1,once,TRBJ2-7,-,CASSLTTGSKVYEQYF,TGCGCCAGCAGCCTTACCACAGGATCAAAAGTCTACGAGCAGTACTTC
TRBV30,few,TRBJ1-4,TRBD1,CAWKGDRKNEKLFF,TGTGCCTGGAAGGGGGACAGGAAGAATGAAAAACTGTTTTTT
TRBV2,-,TRBJ1-2,-,CASSASGLYGYTF,TGTGCCAGCAGTGCTTCTGGGCTCTATGGCTACACCTTC
TRBV6-1,-,TRBJ2-2,TRBD2,CASSDSRTSDTGELFF,TGTGCCAGCAGTGATAGTAGGACTAGCGACACCGGGGAGCTGTTTTTT
TRBV18,few,TRBJ1-2,TRBD1,CASSLRTGLNYGYTF,TGTGCCAGCTCACTGCGGACAGGGCTTAACTATGGCTACACCTTC
TRBV5-6,-,TRBJ1-2,TRBD1,CASSVEGDRGFFYGYTF,TGTGCCAGCAGCGTGGAGGGGGACAGAGGTTTTTTTTATGGCTACACCTTC
TRBV7-2,-,TRBJ2-1,TRBD2,CASSLTSGGHNEQFF,TGTGCCAGCAGCTTGACTAGCGGGGGTCACAATGAGCAGTTCTTC
TRBV10-2,-,TRBJ1-1,TRBD1,CASSLPSRTGRGSAEAFF,TGCGCCAGCAGTCTCCCCAGTAGGACAGGGAGAGGTAGCGCTGAAGCTTTCTTT
TRBV28,-,TRBJ1-5,TRBD1,CASSAPRDRGRIGGNQPQHF,TGTGCCAGCAGTGCCCCCCGGGACAGGGGGCGAATTGGAGGCAATCAGCCCCAGCATTTT
TRBV28,-,TRBJ1-1,-,CASSRRVPNTEAFF,TGTGCCAGCAGTCGGAGGGTCCCGAACACTGAAGCTTTCTTT
TRBV11-2,-,TRBJ2-4,-,CASSLGYNSLAKNIQYF,TGTGCCAGCAGCTTAGGTTACAATAGCCTAGCCAAAAACATTCAGTACTTC
TRBV14,-,TRBJ2-1,-,CASSQPPLAPGGNEQFF,TGTGCCAGCAGCCAACCTCCACTAGCCCCCGGCGGGAATGAGCAGTTCTTC
TRBV2,-,TRBJ2-3,TRBD1,CASRKTGGPVVVPDTQYF,TGTGCCAGCAGGAAGACAGGGGGCCCCGTCGTGGTACCGGATACGCAGTATTTT
TRBV28,-,TRBJ1-1,-,CASGDLGGPNTEAFF,TGTGCCAGTGGCGACCTCGGGGGGCCGAACACTGAAGCTTTCTTT
TRBV10-3,-,TRBJ2-7,TRBD2,CAISESRGLGSYEQYF,TGTGCCATCAGTGAGTCGCGGGGACTAGGCTCCTACGAGCAGTACTTC
TRBV6-1,-,TRBJ2-7,TRBD2,CASSESGKNYEQYF,TGTGCCAGCAGTGAGAGCGGGAAAAACTACGAGCAGTACTTC
TRBV5-1,once,TRBJ2-1,-,CASSLVSGYNEQFF,TGCGCCAGCAGCTTGGTAAGCGGCTACAATGAGCAGTTCTTC
TRBV7-8,-,TRBJ2-1,-,CASSPGTAGASSNGNEQFF,TGTGCCAGCAGCCCCGGGACGGCGGGGGCCTCATCGAATGGTAATGAGCAGTTCTTC
TRBV28,-,TRBJ2-7,-,CASRGASESYEQYF,TGTGCCAGCAGAGGAGCTAGCGAGTCCTACGAGCAGTACTTC
TRBV5-4,-,TRBJ2-3,TRBD2,CASSGKAGGPKDTQYF,TGTGCCAGCAGCGGGAAAGCGGGGGGCCCCAAAGATACGCAGTATTTT
TRBV4-1,-,TRBJ2-7,TRBD1,CASSQGRDSGQGHEQYF,TGCGCCAGCAGCCAAGGCCGGGACTCGGGACAGGGCCACGAGCAGTACTTC
TRBV28,-,TRBJ1-4,-,CASSLRGNNEKLFF,TGTGCCAGCAGTTTGAGGGGGAATAATGAAAAACTGTTTTTT
TRBV6-1,-,TRBJ2-7,TRBD1,CASSELQGASEEQYF,TGTGCCAGCAGTGAGTTACAGGGGGCATCGGAGGAGCAGTACTTC
TRBV18,-,TRBJ1-2,-,CASSPPIQTFDYTF,TGTGCCAGCTCACCACCTATTCAGACATTTGACTACACCTTC
TRBV19,-,TRBJ2-7,TRBD1,CASSAGQGLEQYF,TGTGCCAGTAGTGCCGGACAGGGGCTCGAGCAGTACTTC
TRBV7-9,few,TRBJ1-2,-,CASTQQGPYGYTF,TGTGCCAGCACCCAACAGGGCCCCTATGGCTACACCTTC
TRBV20-1,-,TRBJ1-5,TRBD1,CSASGQERNQPQHF,TGCAGTGCTAGTGGACAGGAACGCAATCAGCCCCAGCATTTT
TRBV11-2,-,TRBJ2-7,-,CASTSTSSYEQYF,TGTGCCAGCACTTCGACTAGTTCCTACGAGCAGTACTTC
TRBV6-5,-,TRBJ1-4,TRBD1,CASSYGAGGEKLFF,TGTGCCAGCAGTTACGGAGCAGGGGGGGAAAAACTGTTTTTT
TRBV5-1,once,TRBJ1-2,-,CASSLETNRGYTF,TGCGCCAGCAGCTTGGAAACTAACAGGGGCTACACCTTC
TRBV28,-,TRBJ2-2,-,CASSWNREPGELFF,TGTGCCAGCAGCTGGAACAGGGAACCCGGGGAGCTGTTTTTT
TRBV2,few,TRBJ1-2,-,CASSWGTVDGYTF,TGTGCCAGCAGTTGGGGGACTGTGGATGGCTACACCTTC
TRBV5-1,once,TRBJ1-1,-,CASRRTAENTEAFF,TGCGCCAGCAGGCGGACAGCCGAGAACACTGAAGCTTTCTTT
TRBV5-1,-,TRBJ2-2,TRBD1,CASSLDRRQGAGELFF,TGCGCCAGCAGCTTAGATCGCCGGCAGGGGGCCGGGGAGCTGTTTTTT
TRBV15,-,TRBJ2-3,TRBD2,CATSRERDILRLAGGPTDTQYF,TGTGCCACCAGCAGAGAGCGGGACATCTTAAGACTAGCGGGGGGGCCTACAGATACGCAGTATTTT
TRBV19,-,TRBJ1-1,TRBD1,CASRGGQAPNTEAFF,TGTGCCAGTAGGGGAGGACAGGCCCCGAACACTGAAGCTTTCTTT
TRBV19,-,TRBJ2-7,TRBD1,CASSMRGQVYEQYF,TGTGCCAGTAGTATGAGGGGACAGGTTTACGAGCAGTACTTC
TRBV5-5,-,TRBJ2-7,TRBD1,CASSGTGDGEQYF,TGTGCCAGCAGCGGGACAGGGGACGGCGAGCAGTACTTC
TRBV10-2,-,TRBJ1-2,TRBD1,CASSRQGGGYTF,TGCGCCAGCAGTCGACAGGGCGGCGGCTACACCTTC